These 29 T cell receptor beta chains share one sample of origin, sequenced in a study of cytomegalovirus exposure and HLA in healthy donors. In the PCR, 60 Vbeta and 13 Jbeta primers were used. Generated by immunoSEQ multiplex PCR, the TCRdb table keeps only in-frame clones and is missing some. The sample yields some 140,000 clones, about four fifths seen once. What was sequenced was PBMCs. Receptor source: a man between 18 and 35 years old in good health and CMV-seronegative.

The V gene is TRBV21-1, the J gene TRBJ2-2; the table's D call of TRBD2 was not tested on the DNA. TRBV21-1 is termed a pseudogene. This CDR3 contains 16 residues. DNA for the CDR3: TGTGCCAGCAGCAAAGTCGCGGGAAAGAACACCGGGGAGCTGTTTTTT. Its protein product is CASSKVAGKNTGELFF.

V and J are TRBV19 and TRBJ1-2, with 8 bases matching TRBD1. Germline V CDR1 and CDR2: LNHDA, SQIVND (reference sequence). This CDR3 has 12 amino acids. The CDR3 DNA sequence: TGTGATCCGGACAGGGCTGATTGTGGCTACACCTTC. Translation: CDPDRADCGYTF.

The genes are TRBV13 and TRBJ1-3; D possibly corresponds to TRBD1 (6 bases). V lost 5 bases to trimming and J lost 2 bases, with 13 bases between them. The CDR3 runs to 15 residues. CDR1 is PRHDT and CDR2 is FYEKMQ in the germline V gene (reference sequence). The CDR3 is CASSLDRSPGNTIYF. The DNA for the CDR3 is TGTGCCAGCAGCCTCGACAGGTCTCCTGGAAACACCATATATTTT.

J is TRBJ2-2 and V is TRBV27; 9 bases are a match to TRBD2. Germline V CDR1 and CDR2: MNHEY, SMNVEV (reference sequence). V lost 1 base to trimming and J lost 0 bases; unmatched junction nucleotides: 0. The CDR3 sequence is 16 residues long. CDR3 residues: CASSLLAGANTGELFF. Here the CDR3 DNA reads TGTGCCAGCAGTTTATTAGCGGGAGCGAACACCGGGGAGCTGTTTTTT.

DNA for the CDR3: TGCGCCAGCAGCCAAGATTACCGGGACATGGACTACGAGCAGTACTTC. Translating gives CASSQDYRDMDYEQYF. The chain carries TRBV4-3 and TRBJ2-7, with D possibly being TRBD1 (6 bases). This CDR3 has 16 amino acids. V lost 0 bases, J lost 3 bases, and 15 bases lay in between. CDR1 is LGHNA and CDR2 is YSLEER in the germline V gene.

In its sample, this clone was seen once. The rearrangement uses TRBV4-1 and TRBJ2-5; TRBD1 might be the D (6 bases). This CDR3 comprises 15 residues. V lost 1 base and J 4 bases, leaving 13 bases between the germline ends. Germline lookup yields CDR1 MGHRA and CDR2 YSYEKL. The CDR3 here is CASSQGGQPVETQYF. In nucleotides, the CDR3 is TGCGCCAGCAGCCAAGGAGGACAGCCGGTAGAGACCCAGTACTTC.

This chain uses TRBV6-5 with TRBJ2-2; TRBD1 aligns across 8 bases. Germline V CDR1 and CDR2: MNHEY, SVGAGI. Trimming at V came to 4 bases and at J to 1 base, leaving 2 bases not matched to a gene. The CDR3 covers 15 residues. The CDR3 nucleotides read TGTGCCAGCAGTTGGACAGGGAAGAACACCGGGGAGCTGTTTTTT. It is translated as CASSWTGKNTGELFF.

In this sample, this clone turned up once. The rearrangement joins TRBV2 to TRBJ1-2; D uncertain. The length of the CDR3 is 11 residues. Germline V gene lookup returns CDR1 SNHLY and CDR2 FYNNEI. The V end was cut by 6 bases, the J end by 8 bases, with 10 bases between. The CDR3 region has the DNA TGTGCCAGCAGCGATCCGGGGGGCTACACCTTC. This translates into CASSDPGGYTF.

The chain recombines TRBV7-2 with TRBJ2-1; 7 bases match TRBD1. Trimming took 5 bases from V and 4 from J; bases not matched to a gene: 8. CDR1 and CDR2 from the germline V gene are SGHTA and FQGNSA. The CDR3 loop spans 15 amino acids. The DNA for the CDR3 is TGTGCCAGCAGCCAATGGAGACAGGGTTACAATGAGCAGTTCTTC. Its translation: CASSQWRQGYNEQFF.

The chain joins TRBV7-2 to TRBJ2-1, with 13 positions matching TRBD2. This CDR3 comprises 16 residues. CDR1 and CDR2 from the germline V gene are SGHTA and FQGNSA. The junction had 2 bases not matched to a gene; V was cut back by 3 bases and J by 3 bases. CDR3 protein: CASSLTSGGLYNEQFF. The CDR3 nucleotides read TGTGCCAGCAGCTTGACTAGCGGGGGGCTCTACAATGAGCAGTTCTTC.

The J gene is TRBJ1-6, the V gene TRBV10-3; 9 bases map to TRBD1. This CDR3 contains 19 residues. The V segment lost 3 bases and the J segment 1 base; nucleotides outside the gene matches: 10. Per germline, CDR1 ENHRY and CDR2 SYGVKD. In DNA form, the CDR3 reads TGTGCCATCAGTGAAGCGGGACAGGGTCTTTGGTCCTATAATTCACCCCTCCACTTT. Its protein product is CAISEAGQGLWSYNSPLHF.

The chain links TRBV5-1 to TRBJ2-1; TRBD1 agrees at 8 bases. The CDR3 is 15 amino acids. V shed 0 bases and J 7 bases; nucleotides not matched to a gene: 6. From germline, CDR1 is SGHRS and CDR2 YFSETQ. CDR3 protein: CASSLVQGAVNEQFF. CDR3 nucleotides: TGCGCCAGCAGCTTGGTGCAGGGGGCCGTGAATGAGCAGTTCTTC.

J is TRBJ1-6 and V is TRBV10-1, with 8 bases fitting TRBD1. Unmatched junction bases numbered 5, after V lost 5 bases and J lost 8 bases. This CDR3 has 14 amino acids. The V gene's germline CDR1 is WNHNN and CDR2 SYGVQD (reference sequence). Written as DNA, the CDR3 is TGCGCCAGCAGTACGGACAGGGTTGATTCACCCCTCCACTTT. Amino acids: CASSTDRVDSPLHF.

The chain recombines TRBV29-1 with TRBJ2-7, with 8 bases aligning to TRBD1. Germline CDR1 is SQVTM and CDR2 is ANQGSEA. The CDR3 is made up of 15 amino acids. V trimming: 3 bases; J trimming: 5 bases; junction bases outside the gene matches: 12. This CDR3 reads CSVDLLGTGGNEQYF. Here the CDR3 DNA reads TGCAGCGTTGATCTTTTGGGGACAGGAGGAAACGAGCAGTACTTC.

The rearrangement links TRBV28 to TRBJ2-7; perhaps TRBD2 as D (6 bases). This CDR3 is built from 14 residues. Germline CDR1 reads MDHEN; CDR2 reads SYDVKM. Trimming removed 6 bases at V and 2 bases at J, with 14 bases between. As DNA, the CDR3 is TGTGCCAGCAGCTCGTGGGCGGGGACCTACGAGCAGTACGTC. As protein: CASSSWAGTYEQYV.

In this sample, this clone turned up a few times. This sequence joins TRBV28 and TRBJ1-1, with 9 nucleotides matching TRBD1. CDR3 size: 17 residues. Germline V lookup: CDR1 MDHEN, CDR2 SYDVKM. After removal of 3 bases from V and 6 bases from J, the junction contained 14 bases not matched to a gene. The CDR3 sequence: CASSFLQGAFVGAEAFF. CDR3 nucleotides: TGTGCCAGCAGTTTTTTACAGGGGGCATTTGTAGGCGCTGAAGCTTTCTTT.

The rearrangement links TRBV28 to TRBJ2-5; D possibly corresponds to TRBD2 (6 bases). V lost 2 bases and J 3 bases, leaving 10 bases between the germline ends. The CDR3 totals 14 residues. Germline V lookup: CDR1 MDHEN, CDR2 SYDVKM. The CDR3 bases are TGTGCCAGCAGTTTAACAGGAGGGGAAGAGACCCAGTACTTC. This sequence encodes CASSLTGGEETQYF.

The chain is built from TRBV6-1 and TRBJ2-2; the match to TRBD2 covers 7 bases. CDR3 size: 14 residues. V lost 5 bases, J lost 3 bases, and 3 bases stayed unmatched. Germline V CDR1 and CDR2: MNHNS, SASEGT. The CDR3, as DNA: TGTGCCAGCAGTTATGGGGGGGACACCGGGGAGCTGTTTTTT. Protein: CASSYGGDTGELFF.

The chain uses TRBV30 and TRBJ1-6; weak D call: TRBD1 (6 bases). Looked up from germline, CDR1 is GTSNPN and CDR2 is SVGIG (reference sequence). Trimming stripped 0 bases from V and 7 bases from J, with 16 bases between. CDR3 length: 16 amino acids. CDR3: CAWSVEEDSKNSPLHF. DNA for the CDR3: TGTGCCTGGAGTGTAGAGGAGGACAGCAAAAATTCACCCCTCCACTTT.

Only one count was recorded for this clone. V and J are TRBV28 and TRBJ2-5; 7 bases map to TRBD2. The CDR3 runs to 12 residues. The junction had 5 bases not matched to a gene; V was cut back by 6 bases and J by 7 bases. The germline V gene has CDR1 MDHEN and CDR2 SYDVKM. CDR3 DNA sequence: TGTGCCAGCAGGAGAACGGGGGGGACCCAGTACTTC. Translation gives CASRRTGGTQYF. Based on the CDR3 plus reference TRBV28 and TRBJ2-5, the full variable domain is DVKVTQSSRYLVKRTGEKVFLECVQDMDHENMFWYRQDPGLGLRLIYFSYDVKMKEKGDIPEGYSVSREKKERFSLILESASTNQTSMYLCASRRTGGTQYFGPGTRLLVL.

This clone was counted only a few times. The chain couples TRBV19 to TRBJ2-1, with 13 nucleotides matching TRBD2. The CDR3 is made up of 18 amino acids. V was clipped by 4 bases and J by 2 bases; unmatched bases: 8. Germline CDR1 is LNHDA and CDR2 is SQIVND (reference sequence). The CDR3 DNA is TGTGCCAGTAGTACCCCGGGACTAGCGGGGATCACCTACAATGAGCAGTTCTTC. Amino acids: CASSTPGLAGITYNEQFF.

V usage is TRBV2 and J usage is TRBJ1-5; 11 nucleotides agree with TRBD1. Trimming cost V 4 bases and J 5 bases; bases outside gene matches: 10. The CDR3 is 17 residues long. Per germline, CDR1 SNHLY and CDR2 FYNNEI. As DNA, the CDR3 is TGTGCCAGCAGTGGGACAGGGGGCCCGATCCTGCATCAGCCCCAGCATTTT. The encoded protein is CASSGTGGPILHQPQHF.

The V call is TRBV5-5, the J call TRBJ1-3; TRBD1 might be the D (6 bases). The CDR3 loop spans 14 amino acids. Germline values: CDR1 SGHKS, CDR2 YYEKEE (reference sequence). V lost 5 bases, J lost 4 bases, and 13 bases lay in between. The CDR3 protein is CASRHPGQGNTIYF. CDR3 sequence (DNA): TGTGCCAGCAGACACCCCGGACAGGGAAACACCATATATTTT.

The chain couples TRBV27 to TRBJ1-5; 8 bases align to TRBD1. There are 15 residues in the CDR3. Germline lookup yields CDR1 MNHEY and CDR2 SMNVEV (reference sequence). Trimming at V came to 2 bases and at J to 6 bases, leaving 6 bases not matched to a gene. In nucleotides, the CDR3 is TGTGCCAGCAGTTTACGGACAGGGAGGCGTCAGCCCCAGCATTTT. Translating it yields CASSLRTGRRQPQHF.

The chain links TRBV27 to TRBJ2-3, with 8 bases fitting TRBD2. CDR1 is MNHEY and CDR2 is SMNVEV in the germline V gene (reference sequence). The CDR3 is 14 amino acids. V lost 4 bases, J lost 7 bases, and 7 bases stayed unmatched. CDR3 in amino acids: CASSSGGAPNTQYF. CDR3 DNA sequence: TGTGCCAGCAGTTCCGGGGGGGCCCCCAATACGCAGTATTTT.

The V call is TRBV30, the J call TRBJ1-1, with 7 bases aligning to TRBD1. Germline loops: CDR1 GTSNPN, CDR2 SVGIG (reference sequence). V trimming: 0 bases; J trimming: 4 bases; junction bases outside the gene matches: 2. This CDR3 spans 13 amino acids. This CDR3 is CAWSVAGGTEAFF. In nucleotides, the CDR3 is TGTGCCTGGAGTGTAGCAGGGGGCACTGAAGCTTTCTTT. Based on the CDR3 plus reference TRBV30 and TRBJ1-1, the full variable domain is SQTIHQWPATLVQPVGSPLSLECTVEGTSNPNLYWYRQAAGRGLQLLFYSVGIGQISSEVPQNLSASRPQDRQFILSSKKLLLSDSGFYLCAWSVAGGTEAFFGQGTRLTVV.

This chain joins TRBV5-1 and TRBJ2-1; tentative D call: TRBD1 (6 bases). V was shortened by 1 base and J by 2 bases, with 13 bases between the two germline ends. The CDR3 spans 16 residues. Germline loops: CDR1 SGHRS, CDR2 YFSETQ. The chain's CDR3 is CASSLSGASTYNEQFF. The CDR3 DNA reads as TGCGCCAGCAGCTTGTCAGGGGCCTCAACCTACAATGAGCAGTTCTTC.

The chain has TRBV13 and TRBJ2-7; TRBD2 matches at 14 bases. This CDR3 is built from 19 residues. After removal of 11 bases from V and 0 bases from J, the junction contained 18 bases not matched to a gene. The germline gives CDR1 PRHDT, CDR2 FYEKMQ (reference sequence). CDR3 region: CASRLAGGPGPNDSYEQYF. CDR3 bases: TGTGCCTCCAGACTAGCGGGGGGGCCGGGTCCCAACGACTCCTACGAGCAGTACTTC.

The chain joins TRBV6-1 to TRBJ1-6; 10 bases align to TRBD1. The V and J ends lost 6 bases and 9 bases, in that order; junction bases with no gene match: 5. CDR3 length equals 14 residues. CDR1 is MNHNS, CDR2 SASEGT, per germline. In DNA form, the CDR3 reads TGTGCCAGCAGCTCCGGGACAGGGGTTTCACCCCTCCACTTT. Its translation: CASSSGTGVSPLHF.